This T cell receptor beta chain appears in the sequencing data of a study of T cells in Graves' hyperthyroidism and ophthalmopathy. This clonotype was counted ten times or more. The antigen is unknown. Study-wide findings and caveats: For ophthalmopathy, model prediction preceded onset by a median 6.5 months. Within blood appeared most thyroid clonotypes that had expanded above 0.001.

The CDR3 regions of TCR beta were amplified from RNA transcripts. Researchers ran a first-round RT-PCR on the TCR CDR3 using the HTBI primer set. TCRdb recomputed calls from the multiplex PCR reads with MiXCR, one row per CDR3 protein. The sample comprises about 400,000 distinct CDR3 sequences, over 12% of which are singletons, and 28% rests with the top ten. The ends lost 4 bases at V and 5 bases at J; junction bases unmatched: 15. The germline gives CDR1 KGHDR, CDR2 SFDVKD. CDR3 length equals 19 residues. Fresh peripheral blood, approximately 10 ml, yielded the PBMCs. This TCR was sampled from a man between 50 and 59 years old with Graves' ophthalmopathy. The V and J genes are TRBV24-1 and TRBJ2-1; 11 bases line up with TRBD1. Sequencing was carried out using blood. The CDR3: CATSDLQYGRDRGDNEQFF. The CDR3 region has the DNA TGTGCCACCAGTGACTTGCAGTATGGGCGGGACAGGGGGGACAATGAGCAGTTCTTC.